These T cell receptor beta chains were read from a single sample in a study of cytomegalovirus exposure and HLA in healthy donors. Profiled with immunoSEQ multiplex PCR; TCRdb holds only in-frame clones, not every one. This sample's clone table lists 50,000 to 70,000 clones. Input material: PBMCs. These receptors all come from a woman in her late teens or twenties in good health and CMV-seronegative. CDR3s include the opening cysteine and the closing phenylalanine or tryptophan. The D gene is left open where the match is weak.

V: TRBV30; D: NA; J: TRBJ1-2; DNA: TGTGCCTGGAGTGTACTACGGTATGGCTACACCTTC; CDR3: CAWSVLRYGYTF
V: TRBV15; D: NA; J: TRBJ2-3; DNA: TGTGCCACCAGCAGAGATATCCGAGCCCCTAGCACAGATACGCAGTATTTT; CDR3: CATSRDIRAPSTDTQYF
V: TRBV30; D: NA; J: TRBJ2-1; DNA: TGTCTTGGAGGAGGGGCTAGGTACAATGAGCAGTTCTTC; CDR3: CLGGGARYNEQFF
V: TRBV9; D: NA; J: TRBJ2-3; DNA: TGTGCCAGCAGCGTAGTGGGCCAGCCGAGGGCGAGCACAGATACGCAGTATTTT; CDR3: CASSVVGQPRASTDTQYF
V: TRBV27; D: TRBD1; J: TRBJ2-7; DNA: TGTGCCAGCAGCCCGATGGGACAGCACGCCTACGAGCAGTACTTC; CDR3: CASSPMGQHAYEQYF
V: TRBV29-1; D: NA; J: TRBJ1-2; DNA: TGCAGCGTTGAGGACTGGAAGGGAGATTCTTATGGCTACACCTTC; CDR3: CSVEDWKGDSYGYTF
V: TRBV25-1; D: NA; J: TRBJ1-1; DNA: TGTGCCAGCAGTGAATTGAACAGCCTCACTGAAGCTTTCTTT; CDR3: CASSELNSLTEAFF
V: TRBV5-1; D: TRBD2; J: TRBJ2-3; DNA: TGCGCCACCGGGACTAGCGGGAGCACAGATACGCAGTATTTT; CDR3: CATGTSGSTDTQYF
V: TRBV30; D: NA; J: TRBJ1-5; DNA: TGTGCCTGGAGTCGGGGAGTGGATAGCAATCAGCCCCAGCATTTT; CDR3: CAWSRGVDSNQPQHF
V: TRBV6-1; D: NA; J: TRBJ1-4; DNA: TGTGCCAGCTCCCTAGCATCCCTTAATGAAAAACTGTTTTTT; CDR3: CASSLASLNEKLFF
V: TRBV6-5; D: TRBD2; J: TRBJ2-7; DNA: TGTGCCAGCAGTTACCCGGGGGGGCAGTACTTC; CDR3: CASSYPGGQYF
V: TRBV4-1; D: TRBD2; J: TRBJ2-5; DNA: TGCGCCAGCAGCCCGGGTGGGGCGGGGGGGAAAGAGACCCAGTACTTC; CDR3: CASSPGGAGGKETQYF
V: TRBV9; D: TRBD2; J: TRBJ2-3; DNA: TGTGCCAGCAGCTCTCGACTAGCGGGAACGGAGGTAGATACGCAGTATTTT; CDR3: CASSSRLAGTEVDTQYF
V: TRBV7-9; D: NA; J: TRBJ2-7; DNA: TGTGCCAGCGGACCCCCAGGGGCCCTCGAGCAGTACTTC; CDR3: CASGPPGALEQYF
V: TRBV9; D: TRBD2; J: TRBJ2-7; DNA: TGTGCCAGCAGCGATCCTAGCGGGAGCGGCGAGCAGTACTTC; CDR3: CASSDPSGSGEQYF
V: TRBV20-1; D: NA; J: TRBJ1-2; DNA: TGCAGTGCTATGAGCTATGGCTACACCTTC; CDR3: CSAMSYGYTF
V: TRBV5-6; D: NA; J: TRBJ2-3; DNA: TGTGCCAGCAGCTTAGGGGGTACGCAGTATTTT; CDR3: CASSLGGTQYF
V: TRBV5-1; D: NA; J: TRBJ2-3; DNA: TGCGCCAGCAGCCCTGACGTAGCTTCTAGCACAGATACGCAGTATTTT; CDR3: CASSPDVASSTDTQYF
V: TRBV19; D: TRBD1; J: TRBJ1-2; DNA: TGTGCCAGTAGTAGGGGACAGGGAAATGGCTACACCTTC; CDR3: CASSRGQGNGYTF
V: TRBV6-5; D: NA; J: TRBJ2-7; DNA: TGTGCCAGTACTATGGGGGGCGAGCAGTACTTC; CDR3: CASTMGGEQYF
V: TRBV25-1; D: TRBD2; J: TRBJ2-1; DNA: TGTGCCAGCAGTGCCAACTATAGCGGGAGGGCCGCGAATGAGCAGTTCTTC; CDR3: CASSANYSGRAANEQFF
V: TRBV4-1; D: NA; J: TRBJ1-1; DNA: TGCGCCAGCAGCCCTTCGTCAGACAGCCTGAACACTGAAGCTTTCTTT; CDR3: CASSPSSDSLNTEAFF
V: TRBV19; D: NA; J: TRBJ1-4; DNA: TGTGCCAGTAGCACTTTACGAGGGCAGATTAATGAAAAACTGTTTTTT; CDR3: CASSTLRGQINEKLFF
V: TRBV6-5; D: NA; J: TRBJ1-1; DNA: TGTGCCAGCAGTTATAGGAACACTGAAGCTTTCTTT; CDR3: CASSYRNTEAFF
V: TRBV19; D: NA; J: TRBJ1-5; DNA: TGTGCCACAAAGGTCCAGGGTGCTAGCAATCAGCCCCAGCATTTT; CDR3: CATKVQGASNQPQHF
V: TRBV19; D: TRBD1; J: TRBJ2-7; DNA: TGTGCCAGTAGTTCCTCCAGGGACAGGGGTTACGAGCAGTACTTC; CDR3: CASSSSRDRGYEQYF
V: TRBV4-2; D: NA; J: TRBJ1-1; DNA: TGTGCCAGCAGCCAAGACAGGGGCACTGAAGCTTTCTTT; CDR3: CASSQDRGTEAFF
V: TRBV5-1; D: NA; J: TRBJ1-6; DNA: TGCGCCAGCAGCCCCTCTGGGAGGGGAAATTCACCCCTCCACTTT; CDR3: CASSPSGRGNSPLHF
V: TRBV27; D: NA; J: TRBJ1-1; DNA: TGTGCCAGCAGTTTGACAGAGAACACTGAAGCTTTCTTT; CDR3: CASSLTENTEAFF
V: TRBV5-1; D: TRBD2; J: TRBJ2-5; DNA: TGCGCCAGCAGCTTGGTACTAGCGGGGCTGGGGACCCAGTACTTC; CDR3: CASSLVLAGLGTQYF
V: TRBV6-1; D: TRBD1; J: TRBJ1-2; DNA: TGTGCCAGCAGTGCAGACCTCGGGACAGCTTACTATGGCTACACCTTC; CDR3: CASSADLGTAYYGYTF
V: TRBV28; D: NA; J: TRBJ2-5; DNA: TGTGCCAGCAGTGCTAGCGGGACAGGAGAGACCCAGTACTTC; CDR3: CASSASGTGETQYF
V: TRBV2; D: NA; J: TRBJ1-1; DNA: TGTGCCAGCAAAATAGACCAGGGGCTCACTGAAGCTTTCTTT; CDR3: CASKIDQGLTEAFF
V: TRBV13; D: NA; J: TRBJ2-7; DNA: TGTGCCAGCAGCTCCCCGACTTTGTCCCACGAGCAGTACTTC; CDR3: CASSSPTLSHEQYF
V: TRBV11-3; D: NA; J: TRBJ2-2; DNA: TGTGCCAGCAGCTTATGGGCCGGCGCGAACACCGGGGAGCTGTTTTTT; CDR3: CASSLWAGANTGELFF
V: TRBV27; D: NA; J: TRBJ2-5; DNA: TGTGCCAGCAGTTTAAGCGCTCAAGAGACCCAGTACTTC; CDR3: CASSLSAQETQYF
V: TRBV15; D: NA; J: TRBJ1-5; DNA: TGTGCCACCAGTATGGGGAAGGGGAGCAATCAGCCCCAGCATTTT; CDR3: CATSMGKGSNQPQHF
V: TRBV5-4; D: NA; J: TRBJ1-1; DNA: TGTGCCAGCAGCTCCCAGGGGAGGGTGAACACTGAAGCTTTCTTT; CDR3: CASSSQGRVNTEAFF
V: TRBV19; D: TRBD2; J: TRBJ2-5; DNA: TGTGCCAGTAGTACCAGCGGGGGGCCCAGGGAGACCCAGTACTTC; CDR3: CASSTSGGPRETQYF
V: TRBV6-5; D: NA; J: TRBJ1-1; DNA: TGTGCCAGAAGTTACCGCGGGAAGGCTTTCTTT; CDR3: CARSYRGKAFF
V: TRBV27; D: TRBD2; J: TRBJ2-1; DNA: TGTGCCAGCAGGGACTCTAGCGGGGGTTCCTACAATGAGCAGTTCTTC; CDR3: CASRDSSGGSYNEQFF
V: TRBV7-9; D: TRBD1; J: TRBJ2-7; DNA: TGTGCCAGCAGCTCTGATCTCTACGGACAGGGAGAGCAGTACTTC; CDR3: CASSSDLYGQGEQYF
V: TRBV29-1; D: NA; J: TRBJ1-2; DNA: TGCAGCGTTGACGCAGGCAGGCCTTCTAACTATGGCTACACCTTC; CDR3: CSVDAGRPSNYGYTF
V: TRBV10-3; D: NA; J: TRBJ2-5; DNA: TGTGCCATCAGTGACGGGGAGACCCAGTACTTC; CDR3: CAISDGETQYF
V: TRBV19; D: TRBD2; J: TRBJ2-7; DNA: TGTGCCAGTAGTATTGAGACTAGCGGGAGGAGCTCCTACGAGCAGTACTTC; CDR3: CASSIETSGRSSYEQYF
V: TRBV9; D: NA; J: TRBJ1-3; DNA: TGTGCCAGCAGCGTAGCAGGGAGGAACACCATATATTTT; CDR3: CASSVAGRNTIYF
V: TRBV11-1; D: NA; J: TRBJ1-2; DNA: TGTGCCAGCAGCCCGTGGGAGGGCCCTAACTATGGCTACACCTTC; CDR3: CASSPWEGPNYGYTF
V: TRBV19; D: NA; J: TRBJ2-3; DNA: TGTGCCAGTAGTACCGGACAGCTCGTCACAGATACGCAGTATTTT; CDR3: CASSTGQLVTDTQYF
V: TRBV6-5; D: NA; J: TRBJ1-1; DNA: TGTGCCAGCAGAACCACGAGAGGAGACGCTGAAGCTTTCTTT; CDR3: CASRTTRGDAEAFF
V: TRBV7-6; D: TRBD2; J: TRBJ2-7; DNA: TGTGCCAGCAGCACCAGCGGGAGAAACGAGCAGTACTTC; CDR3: CASSTSGRNEQYF
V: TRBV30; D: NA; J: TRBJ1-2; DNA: TGTGCCTGGGAGGGCCTATCTAACTATGGCTACACCTTC; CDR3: CAWEGLSNYGYTF
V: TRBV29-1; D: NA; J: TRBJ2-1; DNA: TGCAGCGTTGGCTGGGGCGGTCAAGACAATGAGCAGTTCTTC; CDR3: CSVGWGGQDNEQFF
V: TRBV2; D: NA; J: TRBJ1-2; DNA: TGTGCCAGCTTTACAAGTTCTTATGGCTACACCTTC; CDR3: CASFTSSYGYTF
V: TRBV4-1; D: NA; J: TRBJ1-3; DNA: TGCGCCAGCAGCCAAATTACGGGGATCGTCGGAAACACCATATATTTT; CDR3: CASSQITGIVGNTIYF